The 3 T cell receptor beta chains presented below share a single source sample, sequenced in a study of shared clonotypes between healthy human individuals. The data were produced by immunoSEQ multiplex PCR, yet TCRdb's version contains in-frame clones alone and is incomplete. This table holds 2 million to 2.5 million clones, approximately 93% found once. Sequences were obtained from naive CD4+ T cells from PBMCs. Sample subset: CD45RA+ positively selected. Receptor source: a man aged 18 to 29 in good health. Some clones in this sample may be carry-over from other donors' samples.

V and J are TRBV28 and TRBJ2-7; 15 bases are shared with TRBD2. With V trimmed by 10 bases and J by 3 bases, 7 bases remained unmatched. In germline, CDR1 is MDHEN, CDR2 SYDVKM. This CDR3 region has 15 residues. The CDR3 is CAIGLAGGPDYEQYF. The CDR3 region has the DNA TGTGCCATCGGACTAGCGGGAGGGCCTGACTACGAGCAGTACTTC.

The chain joins TRBV18 to TRBJ1-4, with 7 bases identical to TRBD1. Germline-derived CDR1 and CDR2 are KGHSH and LQKENI. This CDR3 region has 15 residues. Germline trimming cut 4 bases from V and 6 bases from J; bases unmatched to any gene: 8. This CDR3 is CASSLSPGQYEKLFF. In DNA, the CDR3 is TGTGCCAGCTCACTTTCTCCGGGACAGTATGAAAAACTGTTTTTT. Based on the CDR3 plus reference TRBV18 and TRBJ1-4, the full variable domain is NAGVMQNPRHLVRRRGQEARLRCSPMKGHSHVYWYRQLPEEGLKFMVYLQKENIIDESGMPKERFSAEFPKEGPSILRIQQVVRGDSAAYFCASSLSPGQYEKLFFGSGTQLSVL.

The chain joins TRBV19 to TRBJ2-1, with TRBD1 as a possible D gene (5 bases). Germline V lookup: CDR1 LNHDA, CDR2 SQIVND (reference sequence). Trimming cost V 5 bases and J 4 bases, with 12 bases left between them. The CDR3 has 14 residues. The CDR3 DNA is TGTGCCAGTAGTCTCCAGGGAAAATACAATGAGCAGTTCTTC. Translated, it gives CASSLQGKYNEQFF. The full variable domain, in which reference TRBV19 and TRBJ2-1 provide the parts outside the CDR3, is DGGITQSPKYLFRKEGQNVTLSCEQNLNHDAMYWYRQDPGQGLRLIYYSQIVNDFQKGDIAEGYSVSREKKESFPLTVTSAQKNPTAFYLCASSLQGKYNEQFFGPGTRLTVL.